These 3 T cell receptor beta chains originate from one sample sequenced in a study of T cell responses to AZD1222 COVID-19 vaccine. Sequenced by immunoSEQ multiplex PCR; TCRdb stores in-frame clones only, minus some. The table has roughly 100,000 clones, approximately 88% seen once; the top ten hold 20%. The sequencing used peripheral blood, collected on day 0 of AZD1222 vaccination. Source of these receptors: an adult in good health.

The chain carries TRBV28 and TRBJ1-2, with 9 bases aligning to TRBD1. CDR1 is MDHEN, CDR2 SYDVKM, per germline. The CDR3 is 11 amino acids. V was pared by 10 bases and J by 8 bases, with 5 bases of the junction left unmatched. CDR3 protein: CATDRGGGYTF. As DNA, the CDR3 is TGTGCCACGGACAGGGGTGGAGGCTACACCTTC.

The rearrangement links TRBV9 to TRBJ1-2; 10 bases match TRBD1. The CDR3 covers 15 residues. J was trimmed by 3 bases and V by 4 bases; bases with no gene match: 6. The germline V gene has CDR1 SGDLS and CDR2 YYNGEE. CDR3 loop: CASSPRQGADYGYTF. Written as DNA, the CDR3 is TGTGCCAGCAGCCCGAGACAGGGGGCGGACTATGGCTACACCTTC.

This sequence joins TRBV6-5 and TRBJ2-7; a possible D gene is TRBD1 (5 bases). CDR1 is MNHEY, CDR2 SVGAGI, per germline. This CDR3 has 15 residues. Trimming removed 3 bases at V and 1 base at J, with 13 bases between. Here the CDR3 reads CASSYQGIGSYEQYF. The CDR3 DNA follows: TGTGCCAGCAGTTATCAGGGAATCGGGTCCTACGAGCAGTACTTC.